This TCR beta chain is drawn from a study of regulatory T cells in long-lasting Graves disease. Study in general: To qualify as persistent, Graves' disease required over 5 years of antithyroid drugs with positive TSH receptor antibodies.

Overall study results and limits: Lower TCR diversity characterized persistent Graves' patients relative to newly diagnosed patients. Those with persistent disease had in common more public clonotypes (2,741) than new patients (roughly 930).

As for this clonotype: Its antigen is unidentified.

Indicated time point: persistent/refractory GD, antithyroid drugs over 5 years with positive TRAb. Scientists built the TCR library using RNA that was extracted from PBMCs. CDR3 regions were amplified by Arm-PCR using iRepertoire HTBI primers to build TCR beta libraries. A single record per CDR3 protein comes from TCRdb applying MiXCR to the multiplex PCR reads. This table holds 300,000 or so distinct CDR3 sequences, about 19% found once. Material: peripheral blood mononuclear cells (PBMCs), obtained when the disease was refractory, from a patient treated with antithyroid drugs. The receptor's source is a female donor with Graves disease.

CDR3 in amino acids: CSARGDRGSRSSYEQYF. In DNA form, the CDR3 reads TGCAGTGCTAGAGGGGATAGGGGGAGTCGAAGCTCCTACGAGCAGTACTTC. The V gene is TRBV20-1, the J gene TRBJ2-7; possibly TRBD1 for D (6 bases). In germline, CDR1 is DFQATT, CDR2 SNEGSKA (reference sequence). This CDR3 is 17 amino acids long. Trimming cost V 1 base and J 0 bases, with 19 bases left between them.